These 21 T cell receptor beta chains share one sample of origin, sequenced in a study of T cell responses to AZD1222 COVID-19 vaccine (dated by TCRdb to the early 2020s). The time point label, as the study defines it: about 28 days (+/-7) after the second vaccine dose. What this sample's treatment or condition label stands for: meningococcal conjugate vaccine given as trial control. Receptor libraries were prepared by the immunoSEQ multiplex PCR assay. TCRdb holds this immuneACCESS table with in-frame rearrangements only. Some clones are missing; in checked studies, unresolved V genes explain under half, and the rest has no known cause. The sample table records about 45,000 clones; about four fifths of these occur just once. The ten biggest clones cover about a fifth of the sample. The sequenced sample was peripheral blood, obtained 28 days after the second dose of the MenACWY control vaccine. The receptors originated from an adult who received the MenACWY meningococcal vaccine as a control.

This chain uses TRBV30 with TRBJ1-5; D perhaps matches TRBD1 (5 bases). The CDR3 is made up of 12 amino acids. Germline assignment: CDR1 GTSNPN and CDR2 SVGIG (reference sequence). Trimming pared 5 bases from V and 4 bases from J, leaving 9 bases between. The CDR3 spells CAWGRGNQPQHF. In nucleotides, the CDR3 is TGTGCCTGGGGCCGGGGGAATCAGCCCCAGCATTTT.

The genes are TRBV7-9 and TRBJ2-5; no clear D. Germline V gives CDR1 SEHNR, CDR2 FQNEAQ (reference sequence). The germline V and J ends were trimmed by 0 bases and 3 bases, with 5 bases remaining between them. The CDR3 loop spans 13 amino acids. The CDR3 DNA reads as TGTGCCAGCAGCTTAGCTTTTAAAGAGACCCAGTACTTC. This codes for CASSLAFKETQYF.

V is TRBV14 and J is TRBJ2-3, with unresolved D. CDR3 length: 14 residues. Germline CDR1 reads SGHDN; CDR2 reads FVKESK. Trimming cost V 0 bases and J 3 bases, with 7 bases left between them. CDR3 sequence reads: CASSQEPVTDTQYF. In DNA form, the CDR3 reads TGTGCCAGCAGCCAAGAACCCGTTACAGATACGCAGTATTTT. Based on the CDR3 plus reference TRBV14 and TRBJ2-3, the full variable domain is EAGVTQFPSHSVIEKGQTVTLRCDPISGHDNLYWYRRVMGKEIKFLLHFVKESKQDESGMPNNRFLAERTGGTYSTLKVQPAELEDSGVYFCASSQEPVTDTQYFGPGTRLTVL.

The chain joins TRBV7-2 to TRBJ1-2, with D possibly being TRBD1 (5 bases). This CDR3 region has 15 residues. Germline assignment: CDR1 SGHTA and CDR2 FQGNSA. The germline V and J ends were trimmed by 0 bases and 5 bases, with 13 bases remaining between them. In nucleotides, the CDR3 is TGTGCCAGCAGCTTAGCAGCCGGGACCCATTATGGCTACACCTTC. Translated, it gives CASSLAAGTHYGYTF.

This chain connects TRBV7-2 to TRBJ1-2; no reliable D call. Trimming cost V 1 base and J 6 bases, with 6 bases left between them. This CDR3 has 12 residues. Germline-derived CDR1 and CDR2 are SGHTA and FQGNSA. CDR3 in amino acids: CASSLDVDGYTF. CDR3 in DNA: TGTGCCAGCAGCTTAGACGTGGATGGCTACACCTTC.

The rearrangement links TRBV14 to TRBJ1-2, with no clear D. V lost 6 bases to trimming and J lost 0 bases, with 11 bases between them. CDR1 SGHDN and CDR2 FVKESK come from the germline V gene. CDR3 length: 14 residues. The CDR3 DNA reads TGTGCCAGCAGAACGGGAGGAGCTAACTATGGCTACACCTTC. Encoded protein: CASRTGGANYGYTF. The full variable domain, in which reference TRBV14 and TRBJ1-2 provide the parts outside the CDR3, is EAGVTQFPSHSVIEKGQTVTLRCDPISGHDNLYWYRRVMGKEIKFLLHFVKESKQDESGMPNNRFLAERTGGTYSTLKVQPAELEDSGVYFCASRTGGANYGYTFGSGTRLTVV.

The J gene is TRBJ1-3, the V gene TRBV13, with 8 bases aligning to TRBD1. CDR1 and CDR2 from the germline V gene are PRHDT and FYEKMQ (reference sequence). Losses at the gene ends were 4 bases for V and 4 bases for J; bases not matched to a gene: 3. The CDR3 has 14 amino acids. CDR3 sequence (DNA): TGTGCCAGCAGCTACGACAGGGGAGGAAACACCATATATTTT. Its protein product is CASSYDRGGNTIYF.

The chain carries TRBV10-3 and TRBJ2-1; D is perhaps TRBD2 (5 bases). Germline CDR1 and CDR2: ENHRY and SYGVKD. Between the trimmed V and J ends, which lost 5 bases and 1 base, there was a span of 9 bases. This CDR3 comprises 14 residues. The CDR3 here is CAISKGESYNEQFF. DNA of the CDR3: TGTGCCATCAGTAAGGGAGAGTCCTACAATGAGCAGTTCTTC.

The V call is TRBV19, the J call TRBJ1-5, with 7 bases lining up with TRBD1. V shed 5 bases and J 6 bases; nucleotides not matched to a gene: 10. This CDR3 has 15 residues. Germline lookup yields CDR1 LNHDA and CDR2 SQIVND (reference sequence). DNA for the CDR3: TGTGCCAGTAGTCCGTCGGTGACAGGGATTCAGCCCCAGCATTTT. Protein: CASSPSVTGIQPQHF.

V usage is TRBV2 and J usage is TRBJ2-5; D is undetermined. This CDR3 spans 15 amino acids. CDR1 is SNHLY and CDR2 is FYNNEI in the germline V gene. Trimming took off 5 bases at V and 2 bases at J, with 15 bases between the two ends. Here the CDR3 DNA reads TGTGCCAGCAGTCTCCAGAGAGGAATTCAAGAGACCCAGTACTTC. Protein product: CASSLQRGIQETQYF.

The CDR3 sequence: CASSQSSAAYEQYF. CDR3 coding DNA: TGTGCCAGCAGCCAATCGTCAGCGGCATACGAGCAGTACTTC. The chain has TRBV16 and TRBJ2-7; D is possibly TRBD2 (5 bases). The germline V and J ends were trimmed by 0 bases and 4 bases, with 10 bases remaining between them. The CDR3 covers 14 residues. CDR1 and CDR2 (germline): KGHSY, FQNENV.

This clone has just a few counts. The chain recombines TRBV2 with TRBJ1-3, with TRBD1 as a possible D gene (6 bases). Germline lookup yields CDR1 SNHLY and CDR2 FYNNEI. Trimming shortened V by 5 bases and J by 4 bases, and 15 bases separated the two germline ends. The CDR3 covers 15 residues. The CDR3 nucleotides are TGTGCCAGCAGTCGGGGCCAGGGGCTCGGAAACACCATATATTTT. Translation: CASSRGQGLGNTIYF.

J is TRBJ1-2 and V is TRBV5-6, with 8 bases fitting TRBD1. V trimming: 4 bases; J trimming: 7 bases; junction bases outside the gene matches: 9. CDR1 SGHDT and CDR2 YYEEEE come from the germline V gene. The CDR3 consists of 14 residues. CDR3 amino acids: CASSTDREGLGYTF. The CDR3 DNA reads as TGTGCCAGCAGCACGGACAGGGAAGGGCTTGGCTACACCTTC.

CDR3 bases: TGTGCCAGCAGAGTAGCGGGGGAGAACACAGATACGCAGTATTTT. Residues: CASRVAGENTDTQYF. The chain links TRBV27 to TRBJ2-3; 9 bases map to TRBD2. Germline V lookup: CDR1 MNHEY, CDR2 SMNVEV (reference sequence). V dropped 6 bases and J dropped 2; count of bases not matched to a gene: 6. The CDR3 is made up of 15 amino acids.

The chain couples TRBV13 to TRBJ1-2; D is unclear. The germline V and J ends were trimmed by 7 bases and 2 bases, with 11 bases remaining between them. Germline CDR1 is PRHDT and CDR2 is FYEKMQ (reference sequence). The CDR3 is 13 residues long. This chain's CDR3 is CASTRGGNYGYTF. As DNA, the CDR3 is TGTGCCAGCACCCGCGGCGGGAACTATGGCTACACCTTC.

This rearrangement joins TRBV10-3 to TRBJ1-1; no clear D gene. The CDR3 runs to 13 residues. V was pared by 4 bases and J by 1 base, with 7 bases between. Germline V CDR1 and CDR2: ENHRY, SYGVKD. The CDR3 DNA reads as TGTGCCATCAGTGGACAAACGAACACTGAAGCTTTCTTT. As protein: CAISGQTNTEAFF.

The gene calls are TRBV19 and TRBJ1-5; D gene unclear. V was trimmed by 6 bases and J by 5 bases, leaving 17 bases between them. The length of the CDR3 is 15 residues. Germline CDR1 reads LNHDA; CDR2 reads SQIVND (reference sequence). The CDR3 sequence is CASSSTWISDQPQHF. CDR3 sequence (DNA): TGTGCCAGTAGCTCAACCTGGATCTCAGATCAGCCCCAGCATTTT.

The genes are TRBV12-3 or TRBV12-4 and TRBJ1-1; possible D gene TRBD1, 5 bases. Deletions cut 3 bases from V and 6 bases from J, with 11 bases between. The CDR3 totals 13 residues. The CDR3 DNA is TGTGCCAGCAGTTTGGGGGTGCCCCCTGAAGCTTTCTTT. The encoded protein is CASSLGVPPEAFF.

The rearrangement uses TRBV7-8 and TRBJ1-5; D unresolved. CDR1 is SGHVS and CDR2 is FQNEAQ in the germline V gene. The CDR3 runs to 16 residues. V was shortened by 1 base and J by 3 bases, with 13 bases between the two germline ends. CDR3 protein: CASSLVDLGVNQPQHF. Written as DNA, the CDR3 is TGTGCCAGCAGCTTAGTGGATTTGGGAGTCAATCAGCCCCAGCATTTT. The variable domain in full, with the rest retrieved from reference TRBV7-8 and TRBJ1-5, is GAGVSQSPRYKVAKRGQDVALRCDPISGHVSLFWYQQALGQGPEFLTYFQNEAQLDKSGLPSDRFFAERPEGSVSTLKIQRTQQEDSAVYLCASSLVDLGVNQPQHFGDGTRLSIL.

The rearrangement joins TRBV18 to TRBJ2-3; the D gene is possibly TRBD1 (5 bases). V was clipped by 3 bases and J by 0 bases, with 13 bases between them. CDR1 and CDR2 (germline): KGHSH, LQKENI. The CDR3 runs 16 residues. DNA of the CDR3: TGTGCCAGCTCACCCCTAGGGGTCCGGAGCACAGATACGCAGTATTTT. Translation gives CASSPLGVRSTDTQYF.

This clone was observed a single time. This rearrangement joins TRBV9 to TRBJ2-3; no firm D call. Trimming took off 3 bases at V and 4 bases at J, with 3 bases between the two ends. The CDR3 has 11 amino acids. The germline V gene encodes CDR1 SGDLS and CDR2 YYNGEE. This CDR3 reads CASSDSDTQYF. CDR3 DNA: TGTGCCAGCAGCGACTCAGATACGCAGTATTTT. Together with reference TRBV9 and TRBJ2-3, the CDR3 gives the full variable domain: DSGVTQTPKHLITATGQRVTLRCSPRSGDLSVYWYQQSLDQGLQFLIQYYNGEERAKGNILERFSAQQFPDLHSELNLSSLELGDSALYFCASSDSDTQYFGPGTRLTVL.